This entry lists 12 T cell receptor beta chains sequenced from one sample in a study of T-cell memory formation after mild COVID-19 (dated by TCRdb to about 2021). Libraries were prepared through 5' RACE. Sequenced on an Illumina NovaSeq 6000. The raw public data were reprocessed by TCRdb itself: fastp quality trimming at Q25, MiXCR clonotype calling, in-frame beta chains only. Here each entry gathers all rows of one CDR3 protein and keeps the most common genes and DNA. Here the sample has hundreds of thousands of distinct CDR3 sequences; 15% to 17% occur a single time. 2.1% of the sample comes from the top ten. The sample was PBMCs or a T cell subset sorted from them (not recorded which). Source of these receptors: an adult woman who had mild COVID-19 (a few samples of this study predate the infection). The sample titles of this study are shuffled in the database, so cell type and time point are left out; the donor was told from shared clones.

This clonotype came up a few times. Relative to the germline gene, one junction end is altered; a read error may explain this. The chain is built from TRBV12-3 or TRBV12-4 and TRBJ2-1; the match to TRBD1 covers 11 bases. This CDR3 is 10 amino acids long. The CDR3 sequence is CASSPGTGGF. In DNA, the CDR3 is TGTGCCAGCAGCCCCGGGACAGGGGGTTTC.

This clonotype was detected only a few times. This chain links TRBV28 with TRBJ2-6; D not certain. This CDR3 comprises 16 residues. Trimming took 3 bases from V and 3 from J, leaving 12 bases between them. CDR1 MDHEN and CDR2 SYDVKM come from the germline V gene. CDR3 DNA sequence: TGTGCCAGCAGTTTCCTCGACTTTCATGGGGCCAACGTCCTGACTTTC. Its translation is CASSFLDFHGANVLTF. Using reference TRBV28 and TRBJ2-6 for the parts outside the CDR3, the full variable domain is DVKVTQSSRYLVKRTGEKVFLECVQDMDHENMFWYRQDPGLGLRLIYFSYDVKMKEKGDIPEGYSVSREKKERFSLILESASTNQTSMYLCASSFLDFHGANVLTFGAGSRLTVL.

The chain carries TRBV4-1 and TRBJ1-6; D is unclear. The CDR3 has 15 amino acids. Per the germline V gene, CDR1 is MGHRA and CDR2 is YSYEKL. V dropped 0 bases and J dropped 7 bases, with 10 bases sitting between them. The CDR3 DNA is TGCGCCAGCAGCCAAGATCCAGGTAGAAATTCACCCCTCCACTTT. Its translation: CASSQDPGRNSPLHF.

The genes are TRBV6-2 or TRBV6-3 and TRBJ2-1, with 14 bases fitting TRBD2. Trimming removed 0 bases from V and 10 bases from J; junction bases left unmatched: 5. CDR3 length: 16 amino acids. Germline-derived CDR1 and CDR2 are MNHEY and SVGEGT. CDR3 protein: CASSYSKTSGRAEQFF. CDR3 bases: TGTGCCAGCAGTTACTCGAAGACTAGCGGGAGGGCCGAGCAGTTCTTC.

A few counts support this clonotype. This chain links TRBV18 with TRBJ2-2; 10 bases agree with TRBD1. Losses at the gene ends were 3 bases for V and 4 bases for J; bases not matched to a gene: 2. Per germline, CDR1 KGHSH and CDR2 LQKENI. The CDR3 length is 15 residues. The DNA for the CDR3 is TGTGCCAGCTCACCTTGGACAGGGGGCACCGGGGAGCTGTTTTTT. It specifies CASSPWTGGTGELFF.

V and J are TRBV11-2 and TRBJ2-7; 7 nucleotides align to TRBD2. CDR1 and CDR2 (germline): SGHAT, FQNNGV. The CDR3 runs 15 residues. V was pared by 6 bases and J by 7 bases, with 15 bases of the junction left unmatched. CDR3 amino acids: CASSRGAGNVGEQYF. The CDR3 nucleotides are TGTGCCAGCAGTCGAGGAGCGGGGAACGTGGGGGAGCAGTACTTC.

This clonotype was seen at least ten times. The CDR3 sequence is CASSLDSPSSYNSPLHF. The CDR3 coding sequence is TGTGCCAGCAGCCTGGACTCGCCGAGCTCCTATAATTCACCCCTCCACTTT. The chain combines TRBV12-3 or TRBV12-4 with TRBJ1-6; D unclear. The germline V and J ends were trimmed by 6 bases and 0 bases, with 15 bases remaining between them. The CDR3 is 17 residues long.

The V call is TRBV5-1, the J call TRBJ2-5; tentatively, D is TRBD1 (6 bases). CDR3 length: 15 residues. Germline lookup yields CDR1 SGHRS and CDR2 YFSETQ. V gave up 0 bases and J gave up 3 bases, with 12 bases separating them. The CDR3 is CASSLAPTGKETQYF. The CDR3 coding sequence is TGCGCCAGCAGCTTGGCCCCGACAGGAAAAGAGACCCAGTACTTC.

This clonotype was counted only a few times. The chain recombines TRBV5-6 with TRBJ2-4, with TRBD1 matching over 12 bases. Trimming at V came to 0 bases and at J to 6 bases, leaving 4 bases not matched to a gene. The CDR3 covers 16 residues. Germline V CDR1 and CDR2: SGHDT, YYEEEE. The CDR3 nucleotides read TGTGCCAGCAGCTTGGTGGGACAGGGGGCAGGAAACATTCAGTACTTC. As protein: CASSLVGQGAGNIQYF.

This clonotype occurred a few times. CDR3 region: CASSQVGQGNQPQHF. In nucleotides, the CDR3 is TGTGCCAGCAGCCAAGTCGGACAGGGAAATCAGCCCCAGCATTTT. The chain uses TRBV7-9 and TRBJ1-5, with 8 bases that match TRBD1. This CDR3 has 15 residues. J lost 4 bases, V lost 5 bases, and 7 bases had no gene match. Germline loops: CDR1 SEHNR, CDR2 FQNEAQ (reference sequence).

In its sample, this clonotype was seen a few times. V gene TRBV29-1 combines with J gene TRBJ2-1; TRBD2 matches at 9 bases. V shed 6 bases, J shed 3 bases, and the junction held 9 bases outside the gene matches. CDR3 length: 15 residues. Germline values: CDR1 SQVTM, CDR2 ANQGSEA. The CDR3 bases are TGCAGCGTCCCCACGACTAGCGGCCTCTACAATGAGCAGTTCTTC. It encodes CSVPTTSGLYNEQFF.

This clonotype has a count of ten or more. CDR3 nucleotide sequence: TGTGCCAGCAGCCTACAGTCGGGCCTAGCGGCCCCCAATGGAGGCATTCAGTACTTC. Residues: CASSLQSGLAAPNGGIQYF. V is TRBV7-2 and J is TRBJ2-4, with TRBD2 matching 7 bases. With 5 bases clipped from V and 9 bases from J, the junction kept 25 bases outside the gene matches. Germline assignment: CDR1 SGHTA and CDR2 FQGNSA. The CDR3 runs 19 residues.